The 13 T cell receptor beta chains in this list originate from one sample, sequenced in a study of cytomegalovirus exposure and HLA in healthy donors (dated by TCRdb to the late 2010s). To prepare the library, the immunoSEQ multiplex PCR assay was applied. For the multiplex PCR, a mixture combining 60 forward primers for TCR Vbeta segments and 13 reverse primers for TCR Jbeta segments was used. Here the immuneACCESS table is served through TCRdb, limited to in-frame sequences with V and J called. Missing clones are a known gap in these copies; in checked studies unresolved V genes cover under half, and the rest lacks a known reason. The sample table records more than 95,000 clones; around 78% of these occur just once. Jointly, the top ten make up 5.5% to 8% of the sample. The sample consisted of PBMCs. These receptors originate from a woman aged 40 to 50 in good health and CMV-seronegative.

Many counts were recorded for this clone. The gene calls are TRBV9 and TRBJ2-7, with TRBD2 identical over 10 bases. This CDR3 is built from 17 residues. V lost 3 bases, J lost 0 bases, and 9 bases stayed unmatched. Germline CDR1 and CDR2: SGDLS and YYNGEE. CDR3 nucleotides: TGTGCCAGCAGCGATAGCGACGGGACTAGCGACTCCTACGAGCAGTACTTC. Protein: CASSDSDGTSDSYEQYF.

V is TRBV6-1 and J is TRBJ1-2; D may be TRBD1 (5 bases). CDR1 and CDR2 from the germline V gene are MNHNS and SASEGT. CDR3 length: 12 amino acids. V lost 1 base to trimming and J lost 11 bases, with 11 bases between them. CDR3: CASSEVGQGYTF. The DNA for the CDR3 is TGTGCCAGCAGTGAAGTAGGCCAGGGTTACACCTTC.

This clone was observed a handful of times. The V and J genes are TRBV27 and TRBJ2-5; possibly TRBD2 for D (6 bases). The DNA end is more similar to TRBJ2-7, so the J call may be wrong. The CDR3 is 14 residues long. The germline gives CDR1 MNHEY, CDR2 SMNVEV (reference sequence). The CDR3: CASSSLGTGDEQYF. CDR3 nucleotides: TGTGCCAGCAGCTCACTAGGGACTGGGGACGAGCAGTACTTC.

Of note for this clone: The sample has other DNA sequences that encode this CDR3 too. The chain recombines TRBV5-1 with TRBJ2-2; D is possibly TRBD1 (6 bases). This CDR3 region has 15 residues. Germline assignment: CDR1 SGHRS and CDR2 YFSETQ. V was shortened by 4 bases and J by 0 bases, with 10 bases between the two germline ends. The CDR3, as DNA: TGCGCCAGCAGCCCACGGACAGCGAACACCGGGGAGCTGTTTTTT. As protein: CASSPRTANTGELFF.

This clone was seen a single time. An end of the junction differs from the germline gene, which may be a read error. This sequence joins TRBV7-9 and TRBJ2-3, with D tentatively TRBD2 (6 bases). This CDR3 contains 16 residues. Germline loops: CDR1 SEHNR, CDR2 FQNEAQ (reference sequence). CDR3 residues: CSSSFPGDPSTDTQYF. The CDR3, as DNA: TGTTCCAGCAGCTTTCCGGGAGACCCTAGCACAGATACGCAGTATTTT.

V gene TRBV6-1 combines with J gene TRBJ1-5; D is ambiguous. Germline lookup yields CDR1 MNHNS and CDR2 SASEGT. The V and J ends lost 10 bases and 8 bases respectively, with 15 bases between them. This CDR3 comprises 12 residues. The CDR3 DNA reads as TGTGCCACGCACAGCCCGACAAAGCCCCAGCATTTT. Translating it yields CATHSPTKPQHF.

V usage is TRBV6-1 and J usage is TRBJ2-7; TRBD1 aligns across 9 bases. The germline V gene encodes CDR1 MNHNS and CDR2 SASEGT. The CDR3 consists of 14 residues. Trimming cost V 7 bases and J 4 bases; bases outside gene matches: 8. CDR3 nucleotide sequence: TGTGCCAGCACCAGGGACAGGGCCCTTTACGAGCAGTACTTC. Translated, it gives CASTRDRALYEQYF.

The chain joins TRBV5-1 to TRBJ2-2, with D possibly matching TRBD2 (6 bases). The germline V gene encodes CDR1 SGHRS and CDR2 YFSETQ. Trimming left V 3 bases short and J 4 bases short, with 10 bases between. The CDR3 consists of 14 residues. The CDR3 DNA reads as TGCGCCAGCAGCTCGCAGGGAGGCACCGGGGAGCTGTTTTTT. Its protein product is CASSSQGGTGELFF.

The chain is built from TRBV18 and TRBJ1-1; TRBD1 aligns across 12 bases. This CDR3 spans 14 amino acids. Per the germline V gene, CDR1 is KGHSH and CDR2 is LQKENI. V shed 6 bases, J shed 6 bases, and the junction held 5 bases outside the gene matches. The CDR3 loop reads CASSGTGGGSEAFF. The CDR3 nucleotides read TGTGCCAGCTCTGGGACAGGGGGCGGGTCTGAAGCTTTCTTT.

CDR3 region: CASSTGGGELFF. DNA of the CDR3: TGTGCCAGCAGTACCGGGGGCGGGGAGCTGTTTTTT. The chain joins TRBV25-1 to TRBJ2-2, with D perhaps matching TRBD2 (6 bases). Germline CDR1 is MGHDK and CDR2 is SYGVNS. V lost 5 bases to trimming and J lost 7 bases, with 8 bases between them. The CDR3 has 12 residues.

On this clone itself: One end of the junction is discordant with germline, which a read error may explain. The rearrangement joins TRBV28 to TRBJ2-6, with a possible D match to TRBD1 (5 bases). This CDR3 is built from 15 residues. Germline CDR1 MDHEN, CDR2 SYDVKM. The CDR3: CASITGSTGANGLTF. CDR3 nucleotide sequence: TGTGCCAGCATTACGGGTAGTACTGGGGCCAACGGCCTGACTTTC.

The gene calls are TRBV10-1 and TRBJ2-5, with TRBD2 as a possible D gene (7 bases). Judging by the DNA end, TRBJ2-7 fits better; the J call may be wrong. This CDR3 comprises 17 residues. CDR1 is WNHNN and CDR2 is SYGVQD in the germline V gene (reference sequence). CDR3 residues: CASSVRGARIAFYEQYF. The CDR3 nucleotides are TGCGCCAGCAGCGTCCGGGGGGCGAGAATTGCGTTCTACGAGCAGTACTTC.

The V call is TRBV7-9, the J call TRBJ2-4; D perhaps matches TRBD1 (6 bases). Trimming removed 4 bases from V and 11 bases from J, with 12 bases in between. The CDR3 loop spans 12 amino acids. Germline CDR1 SEHNR, CDR2 FQNEAQ (reference sequence). In DNA, the CDR3 is TGTGCCAGCAGCTCCTCAGGGGAAGTTCAGTACTTC. This sequence encodes CASSSSGEVQYF.